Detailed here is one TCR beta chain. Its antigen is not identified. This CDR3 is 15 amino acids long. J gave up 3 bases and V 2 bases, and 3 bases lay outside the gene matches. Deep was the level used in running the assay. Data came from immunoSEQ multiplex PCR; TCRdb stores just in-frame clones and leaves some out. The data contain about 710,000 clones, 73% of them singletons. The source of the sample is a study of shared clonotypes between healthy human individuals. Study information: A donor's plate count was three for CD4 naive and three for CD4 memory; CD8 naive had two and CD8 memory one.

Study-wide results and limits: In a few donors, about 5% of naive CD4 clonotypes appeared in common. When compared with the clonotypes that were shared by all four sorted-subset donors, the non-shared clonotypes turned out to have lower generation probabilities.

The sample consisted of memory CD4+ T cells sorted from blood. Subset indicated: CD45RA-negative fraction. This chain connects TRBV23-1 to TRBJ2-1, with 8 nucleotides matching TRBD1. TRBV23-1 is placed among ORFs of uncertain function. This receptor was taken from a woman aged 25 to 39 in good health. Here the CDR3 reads CASSQDRGNYNEQFF. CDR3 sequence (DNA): TGCGCCAGCAGTCAAGACAGGGGTAACTACAATGAGCAGTTCTTC.